A selection of T cell receptor beta chains follows, all from one sample in a study of shared clonotypes between healthy human individuals. Assay used: immunoSEQ multiplex PCR; TCRdb lists only in-frame clones, some missing. The data hold about 380,000 clones, with about 96% observed a single time. Sequenced: memory CD8+ T cells sorted from blood. These receptors all come from a man aged 25-40 years in good health. The CDR3 runs from the conserved cysteine through the conserved F or W.

J gene	V gene	CDR3 protein
TRBJ1-6	TRBV13	CASRDGTGRYNSPLHF
TRBJ2-7	TRBV9	CASSVEPRLDATYEQYF
TRBJ2-2	TRBV5-4	CASSLGSSGELFF
TRBJ2-6	TRBV6-5	CATRLGANVLTF
TRBJ1-2	TRBV7-9	CASSYGLSYGYTF
TRBJ1-2	TRBV19	CASRRTGYGYTF
TRBJ2-7	TRBV30	CAWQPGTYEQYF
TRBJ2-1	TRBV7-9	CATSGYNEQFF
TRBJ2-7	TRBV7-6	CASSLGGRDADEQYF
TRBJ2-5	TRBV6-1	CASSEALLETQYF
TRBJ2-1	TRBV7-9	CASSPGTKEDEQFF
TRBJ1-2	TRBV4-1	CASSRLPGTGDTFYGYTF
TRBJ2-1	TRBV29-1	CSVGFAVPGHEQFF
TRBJ2-1	TRBV4-2	CASSFGLAPINEQFF
TRBJ2-3	TRBV10-3	CAIMSTDTQYF
TRBJ2-4	TRBV25-1	CASSEWGSGSGNIQYF
TRBJ1-2	TRBV30	CAWSAVGRGDYGYTF
TRBJ1-1	TRBV29-1	CSGRAGSGTEAFF
TRBJ1-1	TRBV11-2	CASSSLKGARTKAFF
TRBJ2-2	TRBV6-5	CASSLDRANTGELFF
TRBJ2-7	TRBV5-1	CASSLERSSYEQYF
TRBJ1-5	TRBV4-1	CASSQEGQSNQPQHF
TRBJ2-1	TRBV27	CASSFTEGGRNEQFF
TRBJ1-1	TRBV7-9	CASSPRGGVEAFF
TRBJ2-7	TRBV5-1	CASSVRQGPYEQYF
TRBJ1-3	TRBV5-1	CASSFSTHSGNTIYF
TRBJ2-7	TRBV30	CAWSVKAGFGYEQYF
TRBJ2-3	TRBV28	CASSLSGIRAGTDTQYF
TRBJ1-5	TRBV28	CASSLDRGQPQHF
TRBJ1-1	TRBV5-6	CASRSRTEAFF
TRBJ2-4	TRBV5-6	CASSIGLDLAKNIQYF
TRBJ1-3	TRBV29-1	CSVVHGGAGNTIYF
TRBJ2-7	TRBV19	CASSIHLGKGYEQYF
TRBJ2-1	TRBV29-1	CSVRGSGTLYNEQFF
TRBJ2-3	TRBV6-1	CASRTGELGTDTQYF
TRBJ2-1	TRBV7-3	CASSPLAGAAYNEQFF
TRBJ2-1	TRBV4-2	CASSQETSGRTYNEQFF
TRBJ2-7	TRBV18	CASSPPVRDRVHEQYF
TRBJ2-2	TRBV27	CASSFGQGIGELFF
TRBJ2-7	TRBV5-1	CASSLTGPYEQYF
TRBJ2-7	TRBV27	CASSLSLGSYEQYF
TRBJ1-2	TRBV18	CASSPPFGVSYTF
TRBJ2-3	TRBV7-2	CASSFSGTGDTQYF
TRBJ2-2	TRBV10-2	CASNRNRQPANTGELFF
TRBJ2-7	TRBV7-2	CASSLTSGGYEQYF
TRBJ2-1	TRBV5-1	CASSLRGPPRYNEQFF
TRBJ1-2	TRBV28	CASSLAGTNYGYTF
TRBJ2-5	TRBV10-3	CAISAGKTQYF
TRBJ1-2	TRBV28	CASSLDRGSYTF
TRBJ2-5	TRBV7-6	CASSLARSQETQYF
TRBJ1-5	TRBV6-5	CASRRDSGNQPQHF
TRBJ2-5	TRBV29-1	CSVEGPQETQYF
TRBJ2-2	TRBV6-5	CASSYSTVGVGLFF